These T cell receptor beta chains were read from a single sample in a study of beta chain features in type 1 diabetes. TCRdb's copy holds only in-frame clones and misses some; the assay was immunoSEQ multiplex PCR. The table lists approximately 170,000 clones, approximately 7.8% of them singletons. Material: central memory CD4+ T cells from blood. The source is a woman in her 40s with type 1 diabetes. The CDR3 runs from the conserved cysteine through the conserved F or W. The D gene is left open where the match is weak. Clone size is not always given. Where it is, it says once, few, many or a class for expanded clones.

TRBV6-1	12	.	few	TRBJ1-5	TGTGCCAGCAGTATCTCGGGTCAGCCCCAGCATTTT	CASSISGQPQHF
TRBV27	13	.	.	TRBJ2-1	TGTGCCAGCACCGGGGGCTCCTACAATGAGCAGTTCTTC	CASTGGSYNEQFF
TRBV4-3	14	.	.	TRBJ2-7	TGCGCCAGCAGCCAAGATACGTCCGGCTACGAGCAGTACTTC	CASSQDTSGYEQYF
TRBV5-1	14	.	few	TRBJ2-7	TGCGCCAGCAGCTTCGCCGGGACAACCTACGAGCAGTACTTC	CASSFAGTTYEQYF
TRBV19	15	.	.	TRBJ2-7	TGTGCCAGTAGTACAAACAGGGTCAACTCCTACGAGCAGTACTTC	CASSTNRVNSYEQYF
TRBV29-1	13	TRBD1	few	TRBJ1-2	TGCAGCGTTGAGACAGGGTGGGGCTATGGCTACACCTTC	CSVETGWGYGYTF
TRBV5-5	13	.	few	TRBJ2-5	TGTGCCAGCAGCTTGAACAGGGAAGAGACCCAGTACTTC	CASSLNREETQYF
TRBV6-6	14	.	few	TRBJ2-1	TGTGCCAGCAGTTACTCGAGCACCTACAATGAGCAGTTCTTC	CASSYSSTYNEQFF
TRBV28	15	.	.	TRBJ1-4	TGTGCCAGCCTAGAGCATTGGGGGGGTAATGAAAAACTGTTTTTT	CASLEHWGGNEKLFF
TRBV25-1	15	.	.	TRBJ2-1	TGTGCCAGCAGTTCCAAGGACTCAGCGAGCGATGAGCAGTTCTTC	CASSSKDSASDEQFF
TRBV5-1	14	.	.	TRBJ1-3	TGCGCCAGCCGCCATGGGGGGACTGGAAACACCATATATTTT	CASRHGGTGNTIYF
TRBV19	16	TRBD2	few	TRBJ2-2	TGTGCCAGTAGTATAGTAGCGGGACGGACCACCGGGGAGCTGTTTTTT	CASSIVAGRTTGELFF
TRBV14	14	TRBD2	.	TRBJ2-7	TGTGCCAGCAGTTCAACTAGCGGGAGCTACGAGCAGTACTTC	CASSSTSGSYEQYF
TRBV5-1	16	TRBD2	.	TRBJ2-1	TGCGCCAGCAGCTTCACGACTAGCGGGAGTGTCGATGAGCAGTTCTTC	CASSFTTSGSVDEQFF
TRBV5-8	14	TRBD2	.	TRBJ2-5	TGTGCCAGCAGCCGCGCGGGGGACCAAGAGACCCAGTACTTC	CASSRAGDQETQYF
TRBV11-3	13	.	few	TRBJ1-6	TGTGCCAGCAGCACCGGGTACCGTTCACCCCTCCACTTT	CASSTGYRSPLHF
TRBV9	15	TRBD2	few	TRBJ2-4	TGTGCCAGCAGCGGCGGGGGATGGTTGGAAAACATTCAGTACTTC	CASSGGGWLENIQYF
TRBV14	13	.	many	TRBJ2-7	TGTGCCAGCAGCCAAGCAGGGGGAGGCGAGCAGTACTTC	CASSQAGGGEQYF
TRBV14	16	.	.	TRBJ1-6	TGTGCCAGCAGCCAGCGAGGAGTACGCAATAATTCACCCCTCCACTTT	CASSQRGVRNNSPLHF
TRBV5-1	13	.	.	TRBJ1-1	TGCGCCAGCAGCTTAACGCAGGGGACTGAAGCTTTCTTT	CASSLTQGTEAFF
TRBV15	14	TRBD1	few	TRBJ1-2	TGTGCCACCAGCGGACAGGGGGCGACGGGTGGCTACACCTTC	CATSGQGATGGYTF
TRBV30	15	.	few	TRBJ1-5	TGTGCCTGGAGTATCGTCCCGAGGGGCAATCAGCCCCAGCATTTT	CAWSIVPRGNQPQHF
TRBV6-4	13	.	few	TRBJ1-5	TGTGCCAGCAGTGAAGAGGGAGGCCAGCCCCAGCATTTT	CASSEEGGQPQHF
TRBV4-3	15	TRBD2	few	TRBJ2-5	TGCGCCAGCAGCCAAGATCGGACTAGCTGGGAGACCCAGTACTTC	CASSQDRTSWETQYF
TRBV7-2	16	.	few	TRBJ2-5	TGTGCCAGCAGCTTAGTGTCGGGAGCTGCCCCAGAGACCCAGTACTTC	CASSLVSGAAPETQYF
TRBV5-1	15	TRBD2	few	TRBJ2-1	TGCGCCAGCAGTCTGACTAGCGGGGGGGCGGATGAGCAGTTCTTC	CASSLTSGGADEQFF
TRBV28	14	TRBD1	.	TRBJ1-1	TGTGCCAGCAGTTCCTCAGGGGGGAACACTGAAGCTTTCTTT	CASSSSGGNTEAFF
TRBV7-9	13	TRBD1	.	TRBJ1-2	TGTGCCAGCAGGCCGACAGGGGCGGGAGGCTACACCTTC	CASRPTGAGGYTF
TRBV28	14	.	few	TRBJ1-4	TGTGCCAGCTCGACAGCGTCAACTAATGAAAAACTGTTTTTT	CASSTASTNEKLFF
TRBV28	14	TRBD1	.	TRBJ2-7	TGTGCCAGCAGTGTGGGAACAGGGGCTATAGAGCAGTACTTC	CASSVGTGAIEQYF
TRBV7-2	17	TRBD2	.	TRBJ2-3	TGTGCCAGCAGCCAGCCCCACCTAGCGGGGAGCACAGATACGCAGTATTTT	CASSQPHLAGSTDTQYF
TRBV7-2	16	TRBD1	.	TRBJ2-1	TGTGCCAGCAGCAAAGAGGGGGCCTACTCCTACAATGAGCAGTTCTTC	CASSKEGAYSYNEQFF